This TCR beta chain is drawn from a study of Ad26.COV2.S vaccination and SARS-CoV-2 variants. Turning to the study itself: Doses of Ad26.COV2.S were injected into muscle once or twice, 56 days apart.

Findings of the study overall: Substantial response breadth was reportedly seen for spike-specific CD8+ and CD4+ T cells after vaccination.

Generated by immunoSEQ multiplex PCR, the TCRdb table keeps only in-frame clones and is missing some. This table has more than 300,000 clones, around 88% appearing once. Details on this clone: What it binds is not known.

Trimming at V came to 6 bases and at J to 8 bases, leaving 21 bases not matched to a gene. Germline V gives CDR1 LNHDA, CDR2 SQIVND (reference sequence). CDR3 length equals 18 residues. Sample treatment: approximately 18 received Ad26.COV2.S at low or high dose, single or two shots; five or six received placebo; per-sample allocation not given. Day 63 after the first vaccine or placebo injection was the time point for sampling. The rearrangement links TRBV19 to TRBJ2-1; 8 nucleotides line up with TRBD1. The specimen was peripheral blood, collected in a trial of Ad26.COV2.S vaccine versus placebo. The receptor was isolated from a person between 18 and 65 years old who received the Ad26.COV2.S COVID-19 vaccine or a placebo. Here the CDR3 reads CASSLDPLGQGSRYEQFF. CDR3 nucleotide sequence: TGTGCCAGTAGCCTGGATCCCCTCGGACAGGGATCTCGGTATGAGCAGTTCTTC.